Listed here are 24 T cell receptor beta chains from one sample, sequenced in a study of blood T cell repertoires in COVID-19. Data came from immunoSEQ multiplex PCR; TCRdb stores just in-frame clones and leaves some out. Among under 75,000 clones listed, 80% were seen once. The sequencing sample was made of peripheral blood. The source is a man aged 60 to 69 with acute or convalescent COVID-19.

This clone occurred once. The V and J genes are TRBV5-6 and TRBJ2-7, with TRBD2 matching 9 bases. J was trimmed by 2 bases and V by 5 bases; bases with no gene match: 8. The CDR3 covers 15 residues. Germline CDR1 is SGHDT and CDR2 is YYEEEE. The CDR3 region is CASSHRSGGTYEQYF. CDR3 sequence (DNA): TGTGCCAGCAGTCATCGGAGCGGGGGGACCTACGAGCAGTACTTC.

The CDR3 DNA follows: TGTGCCAGCAGCCCCGTATCGAGCACTGAAGCTTTCTTT. This encodes CASSPVSSTEAFF. The chain is built from TRBV7-3 and TRBJ1-1; D gene ambiguous. The CDR3 sequence is 13 residues long. V shed 5 bases and J shed 4 bases, with 11 bases lying between them. Germline V lookup: CDR1 SGHTA, CDR2 FQGTGA. Drawing the rest from reference TRBV7-3 and TRBJ1-1, the complete variable domain is GAGVSQTPSNKVTEKGKYVELRCDPISGHTALYWYRQSLGQGPEFLIYFQGTGAADDSGLPNDRFFAVRPEGSVSTLKIQRTERGDSAVYLCASSPVSSTEAFFGQGTRLTVV.

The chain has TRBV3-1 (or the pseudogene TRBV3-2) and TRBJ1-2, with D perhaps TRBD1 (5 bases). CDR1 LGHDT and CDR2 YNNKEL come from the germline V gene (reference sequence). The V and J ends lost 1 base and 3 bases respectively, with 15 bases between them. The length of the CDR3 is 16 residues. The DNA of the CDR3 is TGTGCCAGCAGCCAAGGTCTCTTGGGGGACTACTATGGCTACACCTTC. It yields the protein CASSQGLLGDYYGYTF.

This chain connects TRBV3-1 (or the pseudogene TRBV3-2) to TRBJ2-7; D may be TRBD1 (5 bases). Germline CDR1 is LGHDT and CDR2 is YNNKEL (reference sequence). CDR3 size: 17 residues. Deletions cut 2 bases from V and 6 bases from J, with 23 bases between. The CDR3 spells CASSQFPVSGLISEQYF. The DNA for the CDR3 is TGTGCCAGCAGCCAATTTCCGGTTTCAGGGCTCATAAGCGAGCAGTACTTC.

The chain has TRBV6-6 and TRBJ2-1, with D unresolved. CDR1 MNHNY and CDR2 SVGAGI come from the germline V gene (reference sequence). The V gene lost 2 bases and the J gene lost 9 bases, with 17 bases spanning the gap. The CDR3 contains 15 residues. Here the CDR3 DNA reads TGTGCCAGCAGTTACGTCGGCTCAACCGCTAGTGAGCAGTTCTTC. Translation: CASSYVGSTASEQFF.

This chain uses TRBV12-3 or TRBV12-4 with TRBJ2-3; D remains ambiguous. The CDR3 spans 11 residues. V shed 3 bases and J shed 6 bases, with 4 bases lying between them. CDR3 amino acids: CASSLRDTQYF. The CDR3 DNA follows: TGTGCCAGCAGTTTGAGGGATACGCAGTATTTT.

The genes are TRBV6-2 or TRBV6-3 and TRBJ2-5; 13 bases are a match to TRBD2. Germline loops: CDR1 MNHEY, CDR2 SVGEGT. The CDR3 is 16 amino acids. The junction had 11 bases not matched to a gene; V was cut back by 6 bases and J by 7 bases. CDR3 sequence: CASSPTGLAGAGTQYF. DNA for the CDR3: TGTGCCAGCAGCCCTACTGGACTAGCGGGGGCAGGGACCCAGTACTTC.

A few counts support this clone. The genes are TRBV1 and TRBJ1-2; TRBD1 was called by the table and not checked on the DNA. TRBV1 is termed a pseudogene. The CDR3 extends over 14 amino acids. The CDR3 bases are TGCACCAGCAGCCAAGCTTACCAGGACTATGGCTACACCTTC. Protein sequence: CTSSQAYQDYGYTF.

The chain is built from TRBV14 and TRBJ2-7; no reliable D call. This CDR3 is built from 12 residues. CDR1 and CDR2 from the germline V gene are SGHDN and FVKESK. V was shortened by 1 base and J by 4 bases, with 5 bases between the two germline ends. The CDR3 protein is CASSQVAYEQYF. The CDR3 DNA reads TGTGCCAGCAGCCAAGTGGCATACGAGCAGTACTTC.

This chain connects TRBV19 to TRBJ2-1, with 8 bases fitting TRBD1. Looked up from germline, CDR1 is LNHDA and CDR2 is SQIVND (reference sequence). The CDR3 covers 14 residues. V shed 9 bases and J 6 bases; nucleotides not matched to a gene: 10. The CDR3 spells CASQFRGLVNEQFF. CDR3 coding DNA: TGTGCCAGCCAGTTCAGGGGGCTGGTCAATGAGCAGTTCTTC.

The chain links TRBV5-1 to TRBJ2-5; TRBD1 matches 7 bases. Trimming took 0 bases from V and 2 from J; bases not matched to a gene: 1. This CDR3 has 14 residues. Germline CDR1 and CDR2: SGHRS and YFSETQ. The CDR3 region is CASSLGDRQETQYF. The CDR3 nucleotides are TGCGCCAGCAGCTTGGGGGACAGACAAGAGACCCAGTACTTC. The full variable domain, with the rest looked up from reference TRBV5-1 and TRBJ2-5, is KAGVTQTPRYLIKTRGQQVTLSCSPISGHRSVSWYQQTPGQGLQFLFEYFSETQRNKGNFPGRFSGRQFSNSRSEMNVSTLELGDSALYLCASSLGDRQETQYFGPGTRLLVL.

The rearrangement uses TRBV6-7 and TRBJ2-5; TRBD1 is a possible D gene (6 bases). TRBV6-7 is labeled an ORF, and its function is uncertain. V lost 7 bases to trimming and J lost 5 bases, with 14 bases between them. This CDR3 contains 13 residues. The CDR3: CASTLQGRETQYF. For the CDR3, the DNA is TGTGCCAGCACCCTACAGGGTCGTGAGACCCAGTACTTC.

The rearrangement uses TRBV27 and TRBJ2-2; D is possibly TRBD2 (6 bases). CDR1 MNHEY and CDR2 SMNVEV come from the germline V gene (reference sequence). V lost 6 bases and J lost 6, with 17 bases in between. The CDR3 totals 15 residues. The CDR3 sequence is CASSKKTRGSGELFF. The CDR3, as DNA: TGTGCCAGCAGCAAAAAGACGCGGGGATCCGGGGAGCTGTTTTTT.

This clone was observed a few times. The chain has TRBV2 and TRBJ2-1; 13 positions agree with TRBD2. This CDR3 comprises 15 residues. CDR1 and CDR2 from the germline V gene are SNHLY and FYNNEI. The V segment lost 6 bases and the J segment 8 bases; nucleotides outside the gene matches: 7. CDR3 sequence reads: CASRGGLAGVDEQFF. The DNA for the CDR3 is TGTGCCAGCAGAGGCGGACTAGCGGGGGTTGATGAGCAGTTCTTC.

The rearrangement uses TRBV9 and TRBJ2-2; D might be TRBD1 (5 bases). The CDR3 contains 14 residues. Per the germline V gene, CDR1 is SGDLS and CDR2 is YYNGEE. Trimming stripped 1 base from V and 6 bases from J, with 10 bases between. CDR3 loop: CASSVTVGAGELFF. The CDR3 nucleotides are TGTGCCAGCAGCGTAACAGTAGGGGCCGGGGAGCTGTTTTTT.

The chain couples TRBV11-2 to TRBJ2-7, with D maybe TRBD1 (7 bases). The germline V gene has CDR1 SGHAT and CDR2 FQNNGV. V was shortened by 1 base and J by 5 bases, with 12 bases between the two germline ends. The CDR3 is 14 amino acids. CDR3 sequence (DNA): TGTGCCAGCAGCTTAGTCCAGGGGGGTAACGAGCAGTACTTC. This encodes CASSLVQGGNEQYF.

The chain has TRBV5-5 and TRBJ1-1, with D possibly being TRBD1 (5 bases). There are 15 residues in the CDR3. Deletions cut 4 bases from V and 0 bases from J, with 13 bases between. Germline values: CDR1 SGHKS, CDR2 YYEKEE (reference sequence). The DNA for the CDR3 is TGTGCCAGCAGCCCGATCGACAGTATGAACACTGAAGCTTTCTTT. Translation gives CASSPIDSMNTEAFF.

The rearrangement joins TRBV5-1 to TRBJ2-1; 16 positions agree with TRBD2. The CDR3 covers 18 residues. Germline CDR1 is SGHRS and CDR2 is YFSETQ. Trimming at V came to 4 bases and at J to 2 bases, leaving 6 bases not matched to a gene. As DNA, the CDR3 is TGCGCCAGCAGCGTCTCCGGGACTAGCGGGGGGGCCTACAATGAGCAGTTCTTC. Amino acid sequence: CASSVSGTSGGAYNEQFF.

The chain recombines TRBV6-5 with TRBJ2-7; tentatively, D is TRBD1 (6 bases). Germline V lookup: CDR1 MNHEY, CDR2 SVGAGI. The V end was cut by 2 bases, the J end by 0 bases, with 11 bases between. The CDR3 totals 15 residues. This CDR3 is CASSYDGQSSYEQYF. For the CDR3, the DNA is TGTGCCAGCAGTTACGACGGACAGAGCTCCTACGAGCAGTACTTC.

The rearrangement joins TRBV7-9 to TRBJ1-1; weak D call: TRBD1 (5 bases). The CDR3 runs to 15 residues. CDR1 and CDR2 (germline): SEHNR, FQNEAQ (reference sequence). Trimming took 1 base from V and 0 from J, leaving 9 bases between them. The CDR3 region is CASSLGQGMNTEAFF. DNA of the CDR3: TGTGCCAGCAGCTTAGGTCAGGGCATGAACACTGAAGCTTTCTTT. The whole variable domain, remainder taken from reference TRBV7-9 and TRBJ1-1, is DTGVSQNPRHKITKRGQNVTFRCDPISEHNRLYWYRQTLGQGPEFLTYFQNEAQLEKSRLLSDRFSAERPKGSFSTLEIQRTEQGDSAMYLCASSLGQGMNTEAFFGQGTRLTVV.

The CDR3 DNA follows: TGTGCCACCAGCCGCAAGCCGTTAGGCGGGGGGGCTGGAGATGAGCAGTTCTTC. As protein: CATSRKPLGGGAGDEQFF. This chain uses TRBV15 with TRBJ2-1; the match to TRBD2 covers 9 bases. V lost 5 bases, J lost 8 bases, and 19 bases stayed unmatched. The CDR3 is 18 residues long. Germline values: CDR1 LNHNV, CDR2 YYDKDF (reference sequence).

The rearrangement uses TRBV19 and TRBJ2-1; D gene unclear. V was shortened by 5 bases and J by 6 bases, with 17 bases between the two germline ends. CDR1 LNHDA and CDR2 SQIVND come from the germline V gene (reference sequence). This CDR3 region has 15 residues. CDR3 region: CASSLSAAAPNEQFF. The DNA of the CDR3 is TGTGCCAGTAGTCTCTCCGCGGCAGCCCCCAATGAGCAGTTCTTC.

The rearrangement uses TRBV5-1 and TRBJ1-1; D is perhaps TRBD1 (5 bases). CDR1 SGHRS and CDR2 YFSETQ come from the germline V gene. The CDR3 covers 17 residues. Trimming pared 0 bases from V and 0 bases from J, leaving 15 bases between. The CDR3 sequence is CASSLDGGTVLNTEAFF. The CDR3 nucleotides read TGCGCCAGCAGCTTGGATGGAGGGACTGTTTTGAACACTGAAGCTTTCTTT. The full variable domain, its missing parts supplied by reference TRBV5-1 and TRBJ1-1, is KAGVTQTPRYLIKTRGQQVTLSCSPISGHRSVSWYQQTPGQGLQFLFEYFSETQRNKGNFPGRFSGRQFSNSRSEMNVSTLELGDSALYLCASSLDGGTVLNTEAFFGQGTRLTVV.

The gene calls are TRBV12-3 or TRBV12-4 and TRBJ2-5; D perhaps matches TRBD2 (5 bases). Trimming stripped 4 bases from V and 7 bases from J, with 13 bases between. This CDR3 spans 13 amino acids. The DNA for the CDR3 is TGTGCCAGCAGTTCCGACCGCCGGGGGACCCAGTACTTC. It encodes CASSSDRRGTQYF.